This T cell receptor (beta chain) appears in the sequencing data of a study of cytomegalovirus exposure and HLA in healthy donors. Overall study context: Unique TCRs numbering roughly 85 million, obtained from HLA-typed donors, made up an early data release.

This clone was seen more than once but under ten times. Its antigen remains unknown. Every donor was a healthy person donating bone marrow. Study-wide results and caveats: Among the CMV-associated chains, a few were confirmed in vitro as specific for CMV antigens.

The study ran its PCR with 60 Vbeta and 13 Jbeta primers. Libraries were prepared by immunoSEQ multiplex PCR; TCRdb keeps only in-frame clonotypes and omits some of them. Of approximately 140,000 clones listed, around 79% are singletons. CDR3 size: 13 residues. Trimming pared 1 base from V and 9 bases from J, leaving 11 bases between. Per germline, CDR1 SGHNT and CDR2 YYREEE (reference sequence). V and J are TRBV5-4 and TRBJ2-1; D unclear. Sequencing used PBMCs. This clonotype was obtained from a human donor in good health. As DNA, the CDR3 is TGTGCCAGCAGCTTGTCGTCGTGGAGTGAGCAGTTCTTC. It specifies CASSLSSWSEQFF. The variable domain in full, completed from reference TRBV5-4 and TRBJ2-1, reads ETGVTQSPTHLIKTRGQQVTLRCSSQSGHNTVSWYQQALGQGPQFIFQYYREEENGRGNFPPRFSGLQFPNYSSELNVNALELDDSALYLCASSLSSWSEQFFGPGTRLTVL.